Listed here are 18 T cell receptor beta chains from one sample, sequenced in a study of blood T cell repertoires in COVID-19. Only in-frame clones appear in the TCRdb table, and some are missing; sequencing was by immunoSEQ multiplex PCR. The sample records fewer than 110,000 clones, approximately 89% being singletons. The sample consisted of peripheral blood. Receptor source: a woman over 75 in a cohort sampled during active COVID-19.

The chain uses TRBV30 and TRBJ1-4; D is possibly TRBD1 (6 bases). V lost 3 bases, J lost 6 bases, and 14 bases lay in between. From germline, CDR1 is GTSNPN and CDR2 SVGIG (reference sequence). This CDR3 contains 14 residues. DNA of the CDR3: TGTGCCTGGAGGACCGGACAGCCCTATGAAAAACTGTTTTTT. Protein sequence: CAWRTGQPYEKLFF.

The chain combines TRBV7-9 with TRBJ2-7, with TRBD1 matching over 9 bases. This CDR3 comprises 13 residues. V dropped 4 bases and J dropped 4; count of bases not matched to a gene: 2. Germline CDR1 reads SEHNR; CDR2 reads FQNEAQ (reference sequence). CDR3 sequence (DNA): TGTGCCAGCAGCTGGGGACAGGGATACGAGCAGTACTTC. As protein: CASSWGQGYEQYF. Combining the CDR3 with reference TRBV7-9 and TRBJ2-7 gives the whole variable domain DTGVSQNPRHKITKRGQNVTFRCDPISEHNRLYWYRQTLGQGPEFLTYFQNEAQLEKSRLLSDRFSAERPKGSFSTLEIQRTEQGDSAMYLCASSWGQGYEQYFGPGTRLTVT.

The chain combines TRBV24-1 with TRBJ2-6; TRBD2 aligns across 9 bases. The CDR3 sequence is 18 residues long. The junction had 6 bases not matched to a gene; V was cut back by 4 bases and J by 0 bases. Germline V CDR1 and CDR2: KGHDR, SFDVKD. As DNA, the CDR3 is TGTGCCACCAGTGAGGGCGGGAGGGATAGCTCTGGGGCCAACGTCCTGACTTTC. Protein sequence: CATSEGGRDSSGANVLTF.

This sequence joins TRBV9 and TRBJ2-3; 9 nucleotides line up with TRBD2. Germline CDR1 is SGDLS and CDR2 is YYNGEE. CDR3 length: 16 amino acids. After removal of 1 base from V and 2 bases from J, the junction contained 5 bases not matched to a gene. CDR3 sequence (DNA): TGTGCCAGCAGCGTAATGACTAGCGGCTTCACAGATACGCAGTATTTT. Its protein product is CASSVMTSGFTDTQYF. The full variable domain, with the rest looked up from reference TRBV9 and TRBJ2-3, is DSGVTQTPKHLITATGQRVTLRCSPRSGDLSVYWYQQSLDQGLQFLIQYYNGEERAKGNILERFSAQQFPDLHSELNLSSLELGDSALYFCASSVMTSGFTDTQYFGPGTRLTVL.

The chain uses TRBV10-1 and TRBJ1-2, with 8 nucleotides matching TRBD1. The J segment lost 6 bases and the V segment lost 7 bases, leaving 13 bases of the junction unmatched. CDR3 length: 15 residues. Germline CDR1 and CDR2: WNHNN and SYGVQD (reference sequence). CDR3 coding DNA: TGCGCCAGCACCCAACAACCGACAGGGGCGAATGGCTACACCTTC. Translated: CASTQQPTGANGYTF.

This sequence joins TRBV21-1 and TRBJ1-2. TRBV21-1 is a recognized pseudogene. The CDR3 spans 14 residues. The CDR3 sequence is CASSVRLANYGYTF. As DNA, the CDR3 is TGTGCCAGCAGCGTCCGACTAGCTAACTATGGCTACACCTTC.

V usage is TRBV7-9 and J usage is TRBJ2-2; D is unresolved. The germline V gene encodes CDR1 SEHNR and CDR2 FQNEAQ (reference sequence). This CDR3 comprises 14 residues. Between the trimmed V and J ends, which lost 2 bases and 3 bases, there was a span of 7 bases. The CDR3 sequence: CASSLSADTGELFF. CDR3 in DNA: TGTGCCAGCAGCTTATCCGCGGACACCGGGGAGCTGTTTTTT.

V and J are TRBV12-5 and TRBJ2-1, with a weak D call TRBD1 (6 bases). The V gene's germline CDR1 is LGHNT and CDR2 FRNRAP. The germline V and J ends were trimmed by 6 bases and 9 bases, with 9 bases remaining between them. This CDR3 has 11 residues. The CDR3 sequence: CASGRQAEQFF. The DNA of the CDR3 is TGTGCTAGTGGGCGACAGGCTGAGCAGTTCTTC.

This chain joins TRBV7-9 and TRBJ2-1; a weak D match, TRBD1 (6 bases). There are 16 residues in the CDR3. The V and J ends lost 5 bases and 0 bases respectively, with 14 bases between them. Germline-derived CDR1 and CDR2 are SEHNR and FQNEAQ (reference sequence). The CDR3 region is CASSSRQASSYNEQFF. CDR3 DNA: TGTGCCAGCAGCAGCCGACAGGCGAGCTCCTACAATGAGCAGTTCTTC.

V is TRBV5-3 and J is TRBJ1-2; 9 bases are a match to TRBD1. TRBV5-3 is an open reading frame, and its role is uncertain. V shed 5 bases and J 4 bases; nucleotides not matched to a gene: 6. The CDR3 covers 14 residues. The CDR3 region is CARRSDRGSYGYTF. The CDR3, as DNA: TGTGCCAGAAGGTCGGACAGGGGAAGCTATGGCTACACCTTC.

This chain links TRBV6-5 with TRBJ2-5, with 7 bases aligning to TRBD1. This CDR3 is built from 12 residues. CDR1 MNHEY and CDR2 SVGAGI come from the germline V gene. The V gene end was trimmed by 10 bases and the J gene end by 4 bases; junction bases not matched to a gene: 6. The CDR3 nucleotides are TGTGCCACCGAAGACAGGGCAGAGACCCAGTACTTC. This translates into CATEDRAETQYF.

This clone was seen once. The chain uses TRBV18 and TRBJ1-5; D is perhaps TRBD1 (5 bases). Germline V gives CDR1 KGHSH, CDR2 LQKENI. V lost 6 bases, J lost 3 bases, and 18 bases lay in between. CDR3 size: 16 residues. The CDR3 region is CASSPPVGPNNQPQHF. As DNA, the CDR3 is TGTGCCAGCTCCCCTCCAGTGGGGCCGAACAATCAGCCCCAGCATTTT. Full variable domain (remainder filled in from reference TRBV18 and TRBJ1-5): NAGVMQNPRHLVRRRGQEARLRCSPMKGHSHVYWYRQLPEEGLKFMVYLQKENIIDESGMPKERFSAEFPKEGPSILRIQQVVRGDSAAYFCASSPPVGPNNQPQHFGDGTRLSIL.

In this sample, this clone turned up once. This sequence joins TRBV29-1 and TRBJ2-5; TRBD1 might be the D (6 bases). Germline assignment: CDR1 SQVTM and CDR2 ANQGSEA. CDR3 length: 13 amino acids. The V gene lost 8 bases and the J gene lost 7 bases, with 20 bases spanning the gap. The DNA for the CDR3 is TGCAGCCTCGGAGTTGACGTGACAGGGACCCAGTACTTC. Translated: CSLGVDVTGTQYF. The full variable domain, completed using reference TRBV29-1 and TRBJ2-5, is SAVISQKPSRDICQRGTSLTIQCQVDSQVTMMFWYRQQPGQSLTLIATANQGSEATYESGFVIDKFPISRPNLTFSTLTVSNMSPEDSSIYLCSLGVDVTGTQYFGPGTRLLVL.

The CDR3 DNA follows: TGTGCCAGCTCACCCCCCACAAAAAATTCACCCCTCCACTTT. Translation gives CASSPPTKNSPLHF. The rearrangement joins TRBV18 to TRBJ1-6; D is ambiguous. Germline V CDR1 and CDR2: KGHSH, LQKENI. Deletions cut 3 bases from V and 7 bases from J, with 10 bases between. This CDR3 is built from 14 residues.

This chain uses TRBV2 with TRBJ2-3; 9 nucleotides line up with TRBD2. The CDR3 is 16 amino acids. After removal of 1 base from V and 4 bases from J, the junction contained 6 bases not matched to a gene. CDR1 and CDR2 from the germline V gene are SNHLY and FYNNEI. The chain's CDR3 is CASSEGGGRVSDTQYF. The CDR3 DNA reads TGTGCCAGCAGTGAAGGGGGCGGGAGGGTCTCAGATACGCAGTATTTT.

V usage is TRBV29-1 and J usage is TRBJ1-1; D remains ambiguous. Looked up from germline, CDR1 is SQVTM and CDR2 is ANQGSEA. Trimming pared 7 bases from V and 3 bases from J, leaving 15 bases between. CDR3 length equals 13 residues. CDR3 nucleotides: TGCAGCGCACTGGGAGGTAGGCACACTGAAGCTTTCTTT. This translates into CSALGGRHTEAFF. The full variable domain, in which reference TRBV29-1 and TRBJ1-1 provide the parts outside the CDR3, is SAVISQKPSRDICQRGTSLTIQCQVDSQVTMMFWYRQQPGQSLTLIATANQGSEATYESGFVIDKFPISRPNLTFSTLTVSNMSPEDSSIYLCSALGGRHTEAFFGQGTRLTVV.

The chain carries TRBV4-2 and TRBJ2-7; 9 bases map to TRBD1. The germline V gene has CDR1 LGHNA and CDR2 YNFKEQ. The CDR3 spans 16 residues. Germline trimming cut 0 bases from V and 5 bases from J; bases unmatched to any gene: 8. CDR3: CASSQDHRDRGDEQYF. The CDR3 DNA is TGTGCCAGCAGCCAAGATCATAGAGACAGGGGGGACGAGCAGTACTTC.

The gene calls are TRBV4-1 and TRBJ1-5; no clear D. This CDR3 contains 16 residues. Germline loops: CDR1 MGHRA, CDR2 YSYEKL. Between the trimmed V and J ends, which lost 0 bases and 6 bases, there was a span of 15 bases. CDR3 sequence reads: CASSQDRSQIPQPQHF. The DNA of the CDR3 is TGCGCCAGCAGCCAAGATCGATCGCAGATCCCTCAGCCCCAGCATTTT.